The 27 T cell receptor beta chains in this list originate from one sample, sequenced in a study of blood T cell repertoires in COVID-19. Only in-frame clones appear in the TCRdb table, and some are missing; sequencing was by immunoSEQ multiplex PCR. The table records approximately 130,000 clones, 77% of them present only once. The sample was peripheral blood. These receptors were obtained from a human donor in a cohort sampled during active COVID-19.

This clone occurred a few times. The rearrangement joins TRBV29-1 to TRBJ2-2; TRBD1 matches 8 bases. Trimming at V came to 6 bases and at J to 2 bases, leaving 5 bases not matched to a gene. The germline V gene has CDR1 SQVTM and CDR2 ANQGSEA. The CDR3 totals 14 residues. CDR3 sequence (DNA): TGCAGCGTAAGGACAGGGTTAAACACCGGGGAGCTGTTTTTT. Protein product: CSVRTGLNTGELFF.

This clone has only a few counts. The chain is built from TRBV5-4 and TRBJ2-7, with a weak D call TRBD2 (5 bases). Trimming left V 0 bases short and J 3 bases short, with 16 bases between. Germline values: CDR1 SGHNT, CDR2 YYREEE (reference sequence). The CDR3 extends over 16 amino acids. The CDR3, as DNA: TGTGCCAGCAGCTTGGCCGGGTTAGCGTCTGGCTACGAGCAGTACTTC. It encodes CASSLAGLASGYEQYF. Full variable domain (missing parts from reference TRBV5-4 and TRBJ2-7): ETGVTQSPTHLIKTRGQQVTLRCSSQSGHNTVSWYQQALGQGPQFIFQYYREEENGRGNFPPRFSGLQFPNYSSELNVNALELDDSALYLCASSLAGLASGYEQYFGPGTRLTVT.

The CDR3 reads CASSLGSGTSGYTF. CDR3 sequence (DNA): TGCGCCAGCAGCTTAGGCAGTGGGACTTCCGGCTACACCTTC. The gene calls are TRBV5-1 and TRBJ1-2; maybe TRBD1 (5 bases). Looked up from germline, CDR1 is SGHRS and CDR2 is YFSETQ. V was trimmed by 2 bases and J by 8 bases, leaving 16 bases between them. The CDR3 extends over 14 amino acids.

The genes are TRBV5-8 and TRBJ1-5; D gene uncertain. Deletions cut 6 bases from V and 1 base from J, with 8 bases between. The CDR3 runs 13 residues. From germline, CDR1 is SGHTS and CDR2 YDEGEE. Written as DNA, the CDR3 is TGTGCCAGCACCCCTGTCAGCAATCAGCCCCAGCATTTT. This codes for CASTPVSNQPQHF.

The CDR3 sequence: CASSLALQETQYF. CDR3 coding DNA: TGTGCCAGCAGCTTAGCACTCCAAGAGACCCAGTACTTC. V is TRBV11-2 and J is TRBJ2-5; D is uncertain. The V and J ends lost 1 base and 1 base respectively, with 4 bases between them. CDR1 is SGHAT, CDR2 FQNNGV, per germline. The CDR3 is 13 residues long.

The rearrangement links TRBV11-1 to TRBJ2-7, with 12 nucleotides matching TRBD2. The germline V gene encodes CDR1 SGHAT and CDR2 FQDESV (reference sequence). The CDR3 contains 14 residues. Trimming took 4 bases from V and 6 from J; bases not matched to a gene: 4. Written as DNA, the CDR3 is TGTGCCAGCAGCTCACTAGCGGGGGGCCCCGAGCAGTACTTC. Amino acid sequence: CASSSLAGGPEQYF. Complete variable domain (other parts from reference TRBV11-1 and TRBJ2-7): EAEVAQSPRYKITEKSQAVAFWCDPISGHATLYWYRQILGQGPELLVQFQDESVVDDSQLPKDRFSAERLKGVDSTLKIQPAELGDSAMYLCASSSLAGGPEQYFGPGTRLTVT.

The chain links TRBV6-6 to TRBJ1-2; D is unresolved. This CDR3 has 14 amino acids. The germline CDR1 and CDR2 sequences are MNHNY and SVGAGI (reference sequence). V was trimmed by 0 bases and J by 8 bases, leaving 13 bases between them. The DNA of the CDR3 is TGTGCCAGCAGTTACTCGGGAGAGATGGGCGGCTACACCTTC. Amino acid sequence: CASSYSGEMGGYTF.

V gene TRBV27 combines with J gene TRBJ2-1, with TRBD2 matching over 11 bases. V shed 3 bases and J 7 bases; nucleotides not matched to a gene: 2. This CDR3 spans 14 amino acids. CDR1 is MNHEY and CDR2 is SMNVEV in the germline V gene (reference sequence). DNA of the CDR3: TGTGCCAGCAGTTTTACTAGCGGGAGTAATGAGCAGTTCTTC. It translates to CASSFTSGSNEQFF.

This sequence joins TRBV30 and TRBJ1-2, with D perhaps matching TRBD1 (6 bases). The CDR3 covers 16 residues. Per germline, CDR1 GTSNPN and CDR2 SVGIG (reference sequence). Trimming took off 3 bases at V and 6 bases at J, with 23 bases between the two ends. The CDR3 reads CAWRHRYIRGGDGYTF. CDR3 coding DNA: TGTGCCTGGAGACATCGATACATCAGGGGCGGAGATGGCTACACCTTC.

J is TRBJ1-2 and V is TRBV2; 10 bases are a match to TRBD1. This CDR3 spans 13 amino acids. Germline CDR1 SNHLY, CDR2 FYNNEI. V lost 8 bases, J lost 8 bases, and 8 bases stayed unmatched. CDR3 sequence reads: CASSRDRGQGYTF. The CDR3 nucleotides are TGTGCCAGCTCCAGAGACAGGGGGCAAGGCTACACCTTC.

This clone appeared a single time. The CDR3 DNA sequence: TGTGCCAGCAGCTTAGATAACAGTATCAATCAGCCCCAGCATTTT. Protein product: CASSLDNSINQPQHF. The chain couples TRBV11-2 to TRBJ1-5, with D hard to call. Germline V gives CDR1 SGHAT, CDR2 FQNNGV. CDR3 size: 15 residues. Trimming took off 0 bases at V and 3 bases at J, with 9 bases between the two ends.

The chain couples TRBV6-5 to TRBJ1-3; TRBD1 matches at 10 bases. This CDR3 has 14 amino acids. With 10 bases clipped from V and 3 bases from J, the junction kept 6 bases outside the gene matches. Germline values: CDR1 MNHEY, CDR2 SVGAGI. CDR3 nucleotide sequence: TGTGCCACCGAAGGGACAGGGGATGGAAACACCATATATTTT. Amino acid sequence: CATEGTGDGNTIYF.

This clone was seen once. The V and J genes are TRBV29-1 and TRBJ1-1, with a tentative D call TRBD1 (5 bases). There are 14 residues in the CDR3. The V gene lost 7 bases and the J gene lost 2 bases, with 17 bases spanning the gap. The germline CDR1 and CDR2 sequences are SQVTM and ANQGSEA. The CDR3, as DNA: TGCAGCGGCTACGGCATGGGGGGAAACACTGAAGCTTTCTTT. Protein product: CSGYGMGGNTEAFF.

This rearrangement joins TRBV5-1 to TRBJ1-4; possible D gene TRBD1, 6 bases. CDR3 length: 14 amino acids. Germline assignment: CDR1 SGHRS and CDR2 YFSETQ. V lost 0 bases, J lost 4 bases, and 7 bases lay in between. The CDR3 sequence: CASSLGTVNEKLFF. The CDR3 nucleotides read TGCGCCAGCAGCTTGGGGACAGTTAATGAAAAACTGTTTTTT.

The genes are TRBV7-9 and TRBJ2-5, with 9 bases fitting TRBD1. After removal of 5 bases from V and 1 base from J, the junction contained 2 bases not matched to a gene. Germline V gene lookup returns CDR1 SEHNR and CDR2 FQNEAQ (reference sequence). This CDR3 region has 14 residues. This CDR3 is CASSKDRGQETQYF. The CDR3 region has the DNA TGTGCCAGCAGCAAGGACAGGGGCCAAGAGACCCAGTACTTC.

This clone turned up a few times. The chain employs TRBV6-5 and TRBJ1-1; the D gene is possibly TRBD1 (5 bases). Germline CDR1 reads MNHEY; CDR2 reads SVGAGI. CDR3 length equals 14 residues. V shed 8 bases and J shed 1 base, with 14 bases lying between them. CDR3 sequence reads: CASFGGTGNTEAFF. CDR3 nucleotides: TGTGCCAGCTTTGGCGGGACGGGGAACACTGAAGCTTTCTTT.

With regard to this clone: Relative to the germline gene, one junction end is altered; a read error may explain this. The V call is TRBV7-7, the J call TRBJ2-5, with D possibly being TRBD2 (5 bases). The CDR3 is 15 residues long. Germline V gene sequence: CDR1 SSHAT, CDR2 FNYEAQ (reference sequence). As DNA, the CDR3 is TGTGCTAGCAGCTCTCCACTCGGTGGGAGAGAGACCCAGTACTTC. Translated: CASSSPLGGRETQYF.

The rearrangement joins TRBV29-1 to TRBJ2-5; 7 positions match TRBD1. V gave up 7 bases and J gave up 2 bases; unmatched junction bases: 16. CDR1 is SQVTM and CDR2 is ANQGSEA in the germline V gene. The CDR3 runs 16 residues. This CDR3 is CSGWGETGYPQETQYF. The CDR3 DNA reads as TGCAGCGGGTGGGGTGAGACAGGGTATCCTCAAGAGACCCAGTACTTC.

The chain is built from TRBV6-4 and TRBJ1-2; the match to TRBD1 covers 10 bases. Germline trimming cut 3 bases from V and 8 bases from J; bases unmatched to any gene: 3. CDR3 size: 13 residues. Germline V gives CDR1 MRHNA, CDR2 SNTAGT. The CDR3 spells CASSEGTGVGYTF. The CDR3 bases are TGTGCCAGCAGTGAGGGGACAGGGGTCGGCTACACCTTC.

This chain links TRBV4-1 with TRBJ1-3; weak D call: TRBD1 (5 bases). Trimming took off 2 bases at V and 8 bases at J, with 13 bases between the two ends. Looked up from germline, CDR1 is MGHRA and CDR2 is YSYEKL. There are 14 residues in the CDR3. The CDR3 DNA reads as TGCGCCAGCAGCCAACAACAGGTTTTAGACACCATATATTTT. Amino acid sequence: CASSQQQVLDTIYF.

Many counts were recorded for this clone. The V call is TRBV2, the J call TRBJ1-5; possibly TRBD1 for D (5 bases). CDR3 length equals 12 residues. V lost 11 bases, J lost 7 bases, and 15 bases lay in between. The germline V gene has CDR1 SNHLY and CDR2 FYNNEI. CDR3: CASTTGGQPQHF. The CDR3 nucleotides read TGTGCCTCCACAACGGGGGGGCAGCCCCAGCATTTT.

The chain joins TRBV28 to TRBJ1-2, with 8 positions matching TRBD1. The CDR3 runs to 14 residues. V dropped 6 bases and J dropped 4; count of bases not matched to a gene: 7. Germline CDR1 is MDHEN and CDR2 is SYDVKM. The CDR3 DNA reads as TGTGCCAGCAGCACCCCAGGGGGCGGCTATGGCTACACCTTC. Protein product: CASSTPGGGYGYTF.

In DNA, the CDR3 is TGTGCCAGCTCGCAGCGGATCTATGAGCAGTTCTTC. Protein sequence: CASSQRIYEQFF. The rearrangement joins TRBV6-6 to TRBJ2-1, with D perhaps matching TRBD2 (5 bases). Germline CDR1 is MNHNY and CDR2 is SVGAGI (reference sequence). V lost 8 bases to trimming and J lost 8 bases, with 13 bases between them. This CDR3 has 12 amino acids.

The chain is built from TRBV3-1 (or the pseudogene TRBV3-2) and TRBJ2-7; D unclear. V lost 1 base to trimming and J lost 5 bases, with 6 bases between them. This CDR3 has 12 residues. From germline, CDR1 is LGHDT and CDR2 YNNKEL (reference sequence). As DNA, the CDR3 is TGTGCCAGCAGCCAAGGCTCAGACGAGCAGTACTTC. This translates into CASSQGSDEQYF.

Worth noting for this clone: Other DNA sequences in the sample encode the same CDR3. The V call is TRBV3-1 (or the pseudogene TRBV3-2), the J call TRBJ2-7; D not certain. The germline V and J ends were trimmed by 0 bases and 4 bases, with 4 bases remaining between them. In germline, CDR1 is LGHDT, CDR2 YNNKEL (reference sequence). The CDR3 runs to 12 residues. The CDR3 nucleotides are TGTGCCAGCAGCCAAGATTCTTACGAGCAGTACTTC. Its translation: CASSQDSYEQYF.

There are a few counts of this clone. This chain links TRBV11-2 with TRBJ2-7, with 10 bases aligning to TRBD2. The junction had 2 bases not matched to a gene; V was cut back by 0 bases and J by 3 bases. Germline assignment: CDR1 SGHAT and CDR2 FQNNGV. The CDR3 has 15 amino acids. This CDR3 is CASSLDLAGVYEQYF. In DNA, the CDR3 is TGTGCCAGCAGCTTAGATCTAGCGGGAGTCTACGAGCAGTACTTC. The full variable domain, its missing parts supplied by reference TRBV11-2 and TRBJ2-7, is EAGVAQSPRYKIIEKRQSVAFWCNPISGHATLYWYQQILGQGPKLLIQFQNNGVVDDSQLPKDRFSAERLKGVDSTLKIQPAKLEDSAVYLCASSLDLAGVYEQYFGPGTRLTVT.

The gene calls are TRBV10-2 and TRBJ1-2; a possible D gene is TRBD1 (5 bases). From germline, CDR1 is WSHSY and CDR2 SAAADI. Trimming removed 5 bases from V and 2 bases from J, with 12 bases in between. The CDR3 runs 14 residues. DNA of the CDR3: TGCGCCAGCAGTTCCTCGGGGGAAAACTATGGCTACACCTTC. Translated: CASSSSGENYGYTF.